The T cell receptor beta chain described here comes from a study of T-cell memory formation after mild COVID-19. Germline CDR1 and CDR2: MGHRA and YSYEKL. CDR3 length: 14 amino acids. V was cut by 1 base and J by 1 base, with 7 bases left in between. TCRdb passed the 5' RACE reads through MiXCR, listing each CDR3 protein once. The sample carries more than 150,000 distinct CDR3 sequences, 20% to 25% recorded once. The receptor was isolated from an adult woman who had mild COVID-19 (a few samples of this study predate the infection). Cell type and time point are not known. This rearrangement joins TRBV4-1 to TRBJ1-1; D not resolved. Material for sequencing was PBMCs or a T cell subset sorted from them (not recorded which). The CDR3 loop reads CASSQGRWNTEAFF. The CDR3, as DNA: TGCGCCAGCAGCCAAGGACGGTGGAACACTGAAGCTTTCTTT.